This T cell receptor (beta chain) derives from a study of blood T cell repertoires in COVID-19. Study-wide background: The samples span acute and convalescent COVID-19 from the United States, Italy and Spain. From T cells, B-cell-depleted T cells, or PBMCs came the material, which was cDNA or gDNA.

V was shortened by 0 bases and J by 7 bases, with 11 bases between the two germline ends. The CDR3 runs to 14 residues. Germline lookup yields CDR1 SGHRS and CDR2 YFSETQ. Original data processing: Reference gene primer amplification gave estimated nucleated cell counts. The assay was immunoSEQ multiplex PCR, and TCRdb's table has in-frame clones only and misses some. V and J calls and clone size follow that table, whereas D and trimming were derived from the DNA. This sample has about 190,000 clones; approximately 81% occur once, and the top ten carry around 4.9%. The sequence came from a woman aged 80 or older with acute or convalescent COVID-19. The genes are TRBV5-1 and TRBJ1-3; D call uncertain. Material for sequencing was peripheral blood. The CDR3 DNA is TGCGCCAGCAGCTTGGCTCCCAACCGGAACACCATATATTTT. The encoded protein is CASSLAPNRNTIYF.